The 18 T cell receptor beta chains reported below all come from one sample, sequenced in a study of spatial heterogeneity in lung cancer. Described time point: sample taken at primary tumor resection. Sequencing was performed on whole RNA extracted from tumor and nontumor lung tissue, or from frozen PBMC, and the material was left unsorted. TCRdb recomputed calls from the 5' RACE reads with MiXCR, one row per CDR3 protein. The repertoire consists of more than 50,000 distinct CDR3 sequences, with roughly 7% occurring once and the leading ten covering around 2.6%. The starting material was PBMCs, obtained at surgery. The receptors here all came from a female donor with early-stage non-small cell lung cancer.

There are a few counts of this clonotype. The chain recombines TRBV7-3 with TRBJ1-5; D remains unclear. Trimming took 2 bases from V and 4 from J, leaving 6 bases between them. Germline CDR1 and CDR2: SGHTA and FQGTGA. This CDR3 contains 13 residues. The CDR3 DNA reads TGTGCCAGCAGCTTAGTAGGGAATCAGCCCCAGCATTTT. Encoded protein: CASSLVGNQPQHF. The whole variable domain, filled in from reference TRBV7-3 and TRBJ1-5, reads GAGVSQTPSNKVTEKGKYVELRCDPISGHTALYWYRQSLGQGPEFLIYFQGTGAADDSGLPNDRFFAVRPEGSVSTLKIQRTERGDSAVYLCASSLVGNQPQHFGDGTRLSIL.

This clonotype has only a few counts. This rearrangement joins TRBV11-1 to TRBJ2-1; maybe TRBD1 (7 bases). This CDR3 has 15 amino acids. Trimming stripped 5 bases from V and 7 bases from J, with 18 bases between. Germline V gene data show CDR1 as SGHAT and CDR2 as FQDESV (reference sequence). CDR3 DNA sequence: TGTGCCAGCAGCCCTCGACAGGGAGGATGGAATGAGCAGTTCTTC. It yields the protein CASSPRQGGWNEQFF.

At least ten counts were recorded for this clonotype. This chain joins TRBV4-2 and TRBJ2-5; tentatively, D is TRBD2 (6 bases). The V end lost 1 base, the J end lost 0 bases, and 6 bases lay between the germline ends. Germline CDR1 LGHNA, CDR2 YNFKEQ. The CDR3 runs to 14 residues. The DNA of the CDR3 is TGTGCCAGCAGCCAAGGGGGGGACCAAGAGACCCAGTACTTC. Translated, it gives CASSQGGDQETQYF.

This clonotype was seen many times. The rearrangement joins TRBV28 to TRBJ2-4; perhaps TRBD2 as D (5 bases). CDR1 is MDHEN and CDR2 is SYDVKM in the germline V gene. The V end was cut by 6 bases, the J end by 0 bases, with 15 bases between. This CDR3 contains 16 residues. The CDR3 nucleotides read TGTGCCAGCAGCTTAGGGAGTTCGGGAGCCAAAAACATTCAGTACTTC. It is translated as CASSLGSSGAKNIQYF.

The table lists this clonotype with many counts. This chain links TRBV2 with TRBJ2-7; no reliable D call. The CDR3 runs 12 residues. The germline V and J ends were trimmed by 6 bases and 5 bases, with 11 bases remaining between them. CDR1 is SNHLY, CDR2 FYNNEI, per germline. CDR3: CASSRDYHEQYF. The CDR3 DNA sequence: TGTGCCAGCAGCAGAGATTACCACGAGCAGTACTTC. The full variable domain, completed using reference TRBV2 and TRBJ2-7, is EPEVTQTPSHQVTQMGQEVILRCVPISNHLYFYWYRQILGQKVEFLVSFYNNEISEKSEIFDDQFSVERPDGSNFTLKIRSTKLEDSAMYFCASSRDYHEQYFGPGTRLTVT.

This clonotype was observed many times. The chain combines TRBV7-2 with TRBJ2-7, with 7 bases identical to TRBD2. The CDR3 is 16 amino acids. The ends lost 1 base at V and 2 bases at J; junction bases unmatched: 8. Germline assignment: CDR1 SGHTA and CDR2 FQGNSA. DNA of the CDR3: TGTGCCAGCAGCTTAGAACGGACTAGGCTCGCCTACGAGCAGTACTTC. This codes for CASSLERTRLAYEQYF.

This chain links TRBV5-4 with TRBJ2-7; 7 nucleotides line up with TRBD1. Per germline, CDR1 SGHNT and CDR2 YYREEE (reference sequence). V lost 4 bases to trimming and J lost 1 base; unmatched junction nucleotides: 2. The CDR3 is 13 amino acids. The CDR3 protein is CASSLQGSYEQYF. For the CDR3, the DNA is TGTGCCAGCAGCCTACAGGGGTCCTACGAGCAGTACTTC.

This clonotype was recorded at least ten times. The chain joins TRBV9 to TRBJ2-5, with D possibly TRBD2 on 5 matching bases. This CDR3 contains 14 residues. V lost 0 bases, J lost 4 bases, and 10 bases lay in between. Germline V gene lookup returns CDR1 SGDLS and CDR2 YYNGEE. The CDR3 protein is CASSVEGGGETQYF. The CDR3 region has the DNA TGTGCCAGCAGCGTAGAAGGTGGAGGAGAGACCCAGTACTTC.

This clonotype was recorded many times. The chain combines TRBV29-1 with TRBJ1-1; 7 bases match TRBD1. In germline, CDR1 is SQVTM, CDR2 ANQGSEA. The CDR3 has 13 amino acids. Trimming at V came to 7 bases and at J to 4 bases, leaving 9 bases not matched to a gene. CDR3 DNA sequence: TGCAGCGCAACAGGGGTTTTAGGCACTGAAGCTTTCTTT. It encodes CSATGVLGTEAFF.

This clonotype was counted ten times or more. The chain has TRBV29-1 and TRBJ2-3; 7 nucleotides line up with TRBD1. The J segment lost 3 bases and the V segment lost 4 bases, leaving 4 bases of the junction unmatched. The CDR3 consists of 13 residues. Germline V gene lookup returns CDR1 SQVTM and CDR2 ANQGSEA. The CDR3 is CSVAATGTDTQYF. The CDR3 bases are TGCAGCGTTGCGGCGACAGGGACAGATACGCAGTATTTT.

By sample fraction, this clonotype is medium-sized. The chain is built from TRBV29-1 and TRBJ2-3, with D perhaps matching TRBD1 (5 bases). Germline V gene lookup returns CDR1 SQVTM and CDR2 ANQGSEA. The CDR3 totals 14 residues. V was shortened by 6 bases and J by 1 base, with 14 bases between the two germline ends. CDR3 loop: CSVTQGRGTDTQYF. For the CDR3, the DNA is TGCAGCGTGACTCAGGGTCGCGGCACAGATACGCAGTATTTT.

This clonotype has a handful of counts. The chain is built from TRBV7-2 and TRBJ1-1; no clear D. The CDR3 loop spans 14 amino acids. V was cut by 4 bases and J by 3 bases, with 12 bases left in between. Looked up from germline, CDR1 is SGHTA and CDR2 is FQGNSA. CDR3: CASSSLSLDTEAFF. Here the CDR3 DNA reads TGTGCCAGCAGCTCTCTCAGTCTGGACACTGAAGCTTTCTTT.

The chain joins TRBV4-1 to TRBJ2-7, with 11 positions matching TRBD2. Germline V gives CDR1 MGHRA, CDR2 YSYEKL. This CDR3 is built from 14 residues. V shed 4 bases and J 6 bases; nucleotides not matched to a gene: 5. This chain's CDR3 is CASSRGGLAGEQYF. CDR3 nucleotides: TGCGCCAGCAGCCGGGGAGGACTAGCGGGCGAGCAGTACTTC.

This clonotype has more than one count but fewer than ten. The chain joins TRBV2 to TRBJ2-7; tentative D call: TRBD1 (6 bases). V was trimmed by 6 bases and J by 3 bases, leaving 18 bases between them. The CDR3 consists of 15 residues. Germline V CDR1 and CDR2: SNHLY, FYNNEI. The DNA of the CDR3 is TGTGCCAGCAGCGCGCAAACCGACAGGAGCTACGAGCAGTACTTC. Translated, it gives CASSAQTDRSYEQYF.

The chain combines TRBV7-9 with TRBJ2-7; D is undetermined. V lost 5 bases and J 3 bases, leaving 11 bases between the germline ends. Germline lookup yields CDR1 SEHNR and CDR2 FQNEAQ (reference sequence). This CDR3 has 13 amino acids. The CDR3 DNA follows: TGTGCCAGCAGCGCAGACCGAATCTACGAGCAGTACTTC. This encodes CASSADRIYEQYF.

This clonotype was detected ten times or more. This chain links TRBV2 with TRBJ2-3; D tentatively fits TRBD1 or TRBD2 (5 bases each). The germline V and J ends were trimmed by 4 bases and 9 bases, with 8 bases remaining between them. Germline V gene lookup returns CDR1 SNHLY and CDR2 FYNNEI. The CDR3 covers 11 residues. CDR3 bases: TGTGCCAGCAGTGTCCGGGACACGCAGTATTTT. It encodes CASSVRDTQYF.

This clonotype was recorded many times. This chain joins TRBV20-1 and TRBJ2-3; 11 bases map to TRBD2. There are 16 residues in the CDR3. The V segment lost 5 bases and the J segment 3 bases; nucleotides outside the gene matches: 10. Germline CDR1 DFQATT, CDR2 SNEGSKA (reference sequence). Here the CDR3 reads CSADETASGGTDTQYF. CDR3 sequence (DNA): TGCAGTGCTGATGAAACCGCTAGCGGGGGGACAGATACGCAGTATTTT.

This clonotype appeared many times. The V and J genes are TRBV12-3 or TRBV12-4 and TRBJ1-4, with D perhaps matching TRBD1 (5 bases). This CDR3 is built from 14 residues. The germline V and J ends were trimmed by 6 bases and 5 bases, with 13 bases remaining between them. The CDR3 sequence is CASSLHGANEKLFF. In nucleotides, the CDR3 is TGTGCCAGCAGCCTCCACGGGGCCAATGAAAAACTGTTTTTT.